A selection of T cell receptor beta chains follows, all from one sample in a study of cytomegalovirus exposure and HLA in healthy donors. Libraries were prepared by immunoSEQ multiplex PCR; TCRdb keeps only in-frame clonotypes and omits some of them. The table has over 110,000 clones, around 78% seen once. Material for sequencing was PBMCs. The receptors were sampled from a woman aged 18-29 years in good health and CMV-seropositive. Each CDR3 is given with its conserved first and last residue. The D gene is left open where the match is weak. The size field is filled for only some rows; it gives once, few, many or a size class.

v_gene	abundance	j_gene	d_gene	CDR3aa	CDR3nt
TRBV30	-	TRBJ2-7	-	CAWSGDIAYEQYF	TGTGCCTGGAGTGGGGACATAGCCTACGAGCAGTACTTC
TRBV4-3	-	TRBJ2-2	TRBD2	CASSQQGLAGANTGELFF	TGCGCCAGCAGCCAACAGGGACTAGCGGGGGCGAACACCGGGGAGCTGTTTTTT
TRBV4-3	-	TRBJ2-1	-	CASSQDFGASSYNEQFF	TGCGCCAGCAGCCAAGATTTCGGAGCCAGCTCCTACAATGAGCAGTTCTTC
TRBV28	-	TRBJ1-4	-	CASSSDSATNEKLFF	TGTGCCAGCAGTTCTGACAGCGCAACTAATGAAAAACTGTTTTTT
TRBV18	-	TRBJ1-2	-	CASSPDSGYYGYTF	TGTGCCAGCTCACCAGATTCCGGTTACTATGGCTACACCTTC
TRBV21-1	-	TRBJ2-7	-	CASSKDLRVSDEQYF	TGTGCCAGCAGCAAAGACCTCAGGGTATCCGACGAGCAGTACTTC
TRBV25-1	-	TRBJ2-1	-	CASRREGSSSYNEQFF	TGTGCCAGCAGAAGAGAGGGCTCGAGCTCCTACAATGAGCAGTTCTTC
TRBV4-1	-	TRBJ1-2	-	CASSRGGLANYGYTF	TGCGCCAGCAGCCGGGGGGGATTAGCTAACTATGGCTACACCTTC
TRBV7-9	-	TRBJ1-5	-	CASSLGLENQPQHF	TGTGCCAGCAGCTTAGGACTGGAAAATCAGCCCCAGCATTTT
TRBV2	-	TRBJ1-1	-	CASSDSRQTEAFF	TGTGCCAGCAGTGATTCTCGACAGACTGAAGCTTTCTTT
TRBV6-6	-	TRBJ2-1	-	CASSYRGTEYREQFF	TGTGCCAGCAGTTACAGAGGGACTGAATACCGTGAGCAGTTCTTC
TRBV6-5	-	TRBJ2-5	TRBD2	CASSARGGFVETQYF	TGTGCCAGCAGCGCGCGGGGGGGGTTCGTAGAGACCCAGTACTTC
TRBV11-2	-	TRBJ1-1	-	CASSLARGGEAFF	TGTGCCAGCAGCTTAGCCCGAGGGGGAGAAGCTTTCTTT
TRBV2	-	TRBJ2-7	TRBD2	CASSPSRTSPSYEQYF	TGTGCCAGCAGTCCGTCCCGGACTAGCCCCTCGTACGAGCAGTACTTC
TRBV5-5	-	TRBJ1-6	-	CASSFQGSSYNSPLHF	TGTGCCAGCAGCTTCCAGGGGAGCTCCTATAATTCACCCCTCCACTTT
TRBV25-1	-	TRBJ2-2	TRBD1	CASSVRTGGTGELFF	TGTGCCAGCAGTGTCAGGACAGGGGGAACCGGGGAGCTGTTTTTT
TRBV6-1	-	TRBJ1-2	-	CASTHREHYGYTF	TGTGCCAGCACGCACAGGGAGCACTATGGCTACACCTTC
TRBV6-1	-	TRBJ2-7	TRBD1	CASSTRQGSYEQYF	TGTGCCAGCAGCACAAGACAGGGCTCCTACGAGCAGTACTTC
TRBV7-8	-	TRBJ1-1	TRBD1	CASRHRGRATEAFF	TGTGCCAGCAGACACAGGGGCCGGGCCACTGAAGCTTTCTTT
TRBV19	-	TRBJ1-5	-	CASSIGNQPQHF	TGTGCCAGTAGTATCGGGAATCAGCCCCAGCATTTT
TRBV6-6	-	TRBJ2-7	-	CASSDRGAYEQCF	TGTGCCAGCAGTGACCGGGGAGCCTACGAGCAGTGCTTC
TRBV28	-	TRBJ2-4	TRBD2	CASSLKGLAGGASGKNIQYF	TGTGCCAGCAGTTTAAAGGGACTAGCGGGGGGCGCATCGGGCAAAAACATTCAGTACTTC
TRBV19	-	TRBJ2-5	-	CASSHGGGEETQYF	TGTGCCAGTAGCCATGGAGGGGGGGAGGAGACCCAGTACTTC
TRBV18	-	TRBJ1-5	TRBD1	CASSPGNRGSNQPQHF	TGTGCCAGCTCACCCGGTAACAGGGGTAGCAATCAGCCCCAGCATTTT
TRBV4-1	once	TRBJ1-5	-	CASSQPGLGNQPQHF	TGCGCCAGCAGCCAGCCAGGGCTGGGGAATCAGCCCCAGCATTTT
TRBV4-1	-	TRBJ2-1	TRBD2	CASSQVAGGPGQFF	TGCGCCAGCAGCCAAGTCGCGGGGGGGCCTGGGCAGTTCTTC
TRBV30	once	TRBJ2-5	-	CAWSRPGGLQETQYF	TGTGCCTGGAGTAGGCCCGGGGGTCTACAAGAGACCCAGTACTTC
TRBV6-1	few	TRBJ1-1	-	CASSTTENTEAFF	TGTGCCAGCAGCACGACTGAGAACACTGAAGCTTTCTTT
TRBV2	-	TRBJ2-1	-	CASSETRGYNEQFF	TGTGCCAGCAGTGAGACTAGAGGGTACAATGAGCAGTTCTTC
TRBV10-1	-	TRBJ1-2	-	CASSATGDYGYTF	TGCGCCAGCAGTGCAACCGGGGATTATGGCTACACCTTC
TRBV19	-	TRBJ2-4	TRBD2	CASSIGGALNKAKNIQYF	TGTGCCAGTAGTATCGGGGGGGCCCTAAACAAAGCCAAAAACATTCAGTACTTC
TRBV7-9	-	TRBJ2-3	TRBD2	CASSLKLAGGAEDTQYF	TGTGCCAGCAGCTTGAAGCTAGCGGGGGGGGCTGAGGATACGCAGTATTTT
TRBV28	-	TRBJ2-1	-	CASLTTGRQFF	TGTGCCAGCTTAACCACCGGGAGGCAGTTCTTC
TRBV29-1	-	TRBJ1-2	TRBD1	CSVDRGLLHGYTF	TGCAGCGTAGACAGGGGCCTTCTGCATGGCTACACCTTC
TRBV18	-	TRBJ1-2	TRBD1	CASSPPGQLYGYTF	TGTGCCAGCTCACCACCGGGACAGTTATATGGCTACACCTTC
TRBV18	-	TRBJ1-1	-	CASNQEDTEAFF	TGTGCCAGCAACCAAGAGGACACTGAAGCTTTCTTT
TRBV19	-	TRBJ1-1	TRBD1	CASSRTGGVTEAFF	TGTGCCAGTAGTCGGACAGGAGGAGTCACTGAAGCTTTCTTT
TRBV2	-	TRBJ2-1	TRBD2	CASSPTSGGYNEQFF	TGTGCCAGCAGTCCGACTAGCGGGGGATACAATGAGCAGTTCTTC
TRBV27	-	TRBJ1-2	-	CASRGAARSYGYTF	TGTGCCAGCAGGGGGGCTGCGCGCAGCTATGGCTACACCTTC
TRBV2	-	TRBJ2-6	-	CASVEVSSGANVLTF	TGTGCCAGCGTAGAGGTTAGCTCTGGGGCCAACGTCCTGACTTTC
TRBV19	-	TRBJ2-7	TRBD1	CASSPTSGGGYEQYF	TGTGCCAGTAGTCCTACTTCAGGGGGCGGCTACGAGCAGTACTTC
TRBV27	few	TRBJ1-2	-	CASRGRGEAVNYGYTF	TGTGCCAGCAGGGGGCGGGGGGAGGCCGTCAACTATGGCTACACCTTC
TRBV6-5	once	TRBJ1-6	-	CASSYRRDTYNSPLHF	TGTGCCAGCAGTTACCGCCGGGACACTTATAATTCACCCCTCCACTTT
TRBV19	few	TRBJ1-5	-	CASSIVSGPNQPQHF	TGTGCCAGTAGTATAGTTTCAGGCCCGAATCAGCCCCAGCATTTT
TRBV4-2	-	TRBJ2-7	-	CASSQDLAGSSYEQYF	TGTGCCAGCAGCCAAGATCTCGCGGGGAGCTCCTACGAGCAGTACTTC
TRBV6-5	-	TRBJ1-6	-	CASSELLNNSPLHF	TGTGCCAGCTCCGAGCTTCTAAATAATTCACCCCTCCACTTT
TRBV6-5	-	TRBJ2-7	TRBD1	CASSIRGTGYEQYF	TGTGCCAGCAGTATTCGCGGGACAGGCTACGAGCAGTACTTC
TRBV19	-	TRBJ2-2	-	CASRQGGANTGELFF	TGTGCCAGTCGTCAAGGAGGGGCCAACACCGGGGAGCTGTTTTTT
TRBV4-1	-	TRBJ2-2	-	CASSQPGQNTGELFF	TGCGCCAGCAGCCAACCGGGACAGAACACCGGGGAGCTGTTTTTT
TRBV28	-	TRBJ1-6	-	CASSLPGTHNSPLHF	TGTGCCAGCAGTTTACCCGGTACCCATAATTCACCCCTCCACTTT
TRBV19	-	TRBJ2-7	-	CASSMGGPSYEQYF	TGTGCCAGTAGTATGGGGGGACCGAGCTACGAGCAGTACTTC